This TCR beta chain was captured by sequencing in a study of T cell repertoires in cytomegalovirus infection. The overall study: Public TCR beta signatures marked donors with CMV infection and the matching HLA.

CDR1 and CDR2 from the germline V gene are MGHRA and YSYEKL. The V and J ends lost 2 bases and 7 bases respectively, with 21 bases between them. The CDR3 totals 16 residues. Study-wide results and caveats: HLA-C-restricted CMV clonotypes gave the most frequent clonotype in two of eight donors.

A single record per CDR3 protein comes from TCRdb applying MiXCR to the reads. The data show about 100,000 distinct CDR3 sequences, roughly 39% seen once. To note about this clonotype: The antigen is not known.

This TCR derives from a human donor in good health (CMV status not recorded). Some clones in this sample may be carry-over from other donors' samples. The J gene is TRBJ2-7, the V gene TRBV4-1, with D possibly being TRBD1 or TRBD2 (5 bases each). Sequenced here: CD8+ T cells from cultured PBMCs, sampled from culture after CMV antigen stimulation. CDR3 amino acids: CASSQSTGTGALEQYF. The CDR3 nucleotides are TGCGCCAGCAGCCAAAGTACCGGGACCGGCGCCCTGGAGCAGTACTTC.